This T cell receptor beta chain is drawn from a study of blood T cell repertoires in COVID-19. Study-wide background: The analysed material was cDNA or gDNA that came from T cells, B-cell-depleted T cells, or PBMCs.

The CDR3 has 15 residues. The V gene's germline CDR1 is MGHRA and CDR2 YSYEKL. V lost 0 bases to trimming and J lost 2 bases; unmatched junction nucleotides: 1. In the study's own analysis: Quantification of nucleated cells was approximated via reference gene primer amplification. Assay used: immunoSEQ multiplex PCR; TCRdb lists only in-frame clones, some missing. Clonal size and the V and J genes are those of that table, whereas D and trimming came from the DNA. The sample yields about 45,000 clones, more than 75% seen once. The chain couples TRBV4-1 to TRBJ1-5; 7 positions match TRBD1. The sample taken for sequencing was peripheral blood. The sequence was obtained from a human donor in a cohort sampled during active COVID-19. The CDR3 reads CASSQDGQGNQPQHF. The DNA of the CDR3 is TGCGCCAGCAGCCAAGATGGACAGGGCAATCAGCCCCAGCATTTT.